This T cell receptor beta chain was documented in a study of T cell responses to AZD1222 COVID-19 vaccine. Repertoires were generated with immunoSEQ multiplex PCR, while TCRdb's copy carries only in-frame clones and drops some. The data hold approximately 160,000 clones, with just under 95% observed a single time. Broader study findings: Clonal diversity was possibly underestimated, and the donors were mostly white British, with more females.

This clone was detected once. As yet, its antigen is unknown. This TCR was sampled from an adult in good health. Sequenced material: peripheral blood, taken on day 0 of AZD1222 vaccination.

The DNA for the CDR3 is TGCGCCAGCAGCCGAGCCGGGGCCTCAATCCGAAGGGATGGCTACACCTTC. Its translation: CASSRAGASIRRDGYTF. This sequence joins TRBV4-1 and TRBJ1-2; tentative D call: TRBD1 (5 bases). Between the trimmed V and J ends, which lost 4 bases and 6 bases, there was a span of 24 bases. The germline V gene has CDR1 MGHRA and CDR2 YSYEKL. CDR3 size: 17 residues.